This TCR beta chain is from a study of T cell responses to AZD1222 COVID-19 vaccine. As concerns this clone: What it binds is unknown.

Some clones are missing from TCRdb's copy, which holds only in-frame ones; the method was immunoSEQ multiplex PCR. Found here are around 140,000 clones, roughly 91% of them singletons; the top ten hold under 10%. Broader study findings: Epitopes outside B.1.351 and B.1.1.7 mutated regions reportedly drew nearly half of spike TCRs.

CDR3 length: 13 residues. V was shortened by 2 bases and J by 6 bases, with 10 bases between the two germline ends. CDR1 is SGHTA, CDR2 FQGNSA, per germline. This sequence was found in an adult in good health. The V and J genes are TRBV7-2 and TRBJ1-2; D gene unclear. Source: peripheral blood, taken on day 0 of AZD1222 vaccination. CDR3 region: CASSLRGVDGYTF. For the CDR3, the DNA is TGTGCCAGCAGCTTACGGGGAGTCGATGGCTACACCTTC.